Listed here are 22 T cell receptor beta chains from one sample, sequenced in a study of cytomegalovirus exposure and HLA in healthy donors. Primers: 60 Vbeta forward and 13 Jbeta reverse. The protocol was immunoSEQ multiplex PCR, while the TCRdb copy is restricted to in-frame clones and leaves out a portion. The sample carries 210,000 or so clones, about 77% recorded once. The specimen sequenced was PBMCs. The receptors come from a woman aged 25 to 39 in good health and CMV-seropositive.

In its sample, this clone was seen a few times. The V and J genes are TRBV5-1 and TRBJ2-7, with 8 nucleotides matching TRBD2. The V gene's germline CDR1 is SGHRS and CDR2 YFSETQ. This CDR3 contains 14 residues. After removal of 7 bases from V and 1 base from J, the junction contained 7 bases not matched to a gene. CDR3 protein: CASAPGLGSYEQYF. DNA for the CDR3: TGCGCCAGCGCCCCGGGACTAGGTTCCTACGAGCAGTACTTC.

The V call is TRBV7-9, the J call TRBJ2-7, with D possibly being TRBD2 (5 bases). This CDR3 has 13 residues. V was clipped by 5 bases and J by 7 bases, with 15 bases between them. Germline lookup yields CDR1 SEHNR and CDR2 FQNEAQ (reference sequence). CDR3 region: CASSAQYSGEQYF. The DNA for the CDR3 is TGTGCCAGCAGCGCGCAATACTCGGGGGAGCAGTACTTC.

J is TRBJ2-7 and V is TRBV30, with 9 bases matching TRBD2. With V trimmed by 5 bases and J by 5 bases, 7 bases remained unmatched. This CDR3 is built from 13 residues. Germline V gene data show CDR1 as GTSNPN and CDR2 as SVGIG (reference sequence). CDR3 DNA sequence: TGTGCCTGGGCCGGGCTAGCGGGAAACGAGCAGTACTTC. This codes for CAWAGLAGNEQYF.

The chain recombines TRBV4-2 with TRBJ2-7; 10 nucleotides align to TRBD1. The CDR3 length is 16 residues. The germline gives CDR1 LGHNA, CDR2 YNFKEQ. The ends lost 0 bases at V and 1 base at J; junction bases unmatched: 3. CDR3 loop: CASSQDLGQGSYEQYF. Written as DNA, the CDR3 is TGTGCCAGCAGCCAAGATCTGGGACAGGGGTCCTACGAGCAGTACTTC.

The J gene is TRBJ1-6, the V gene TRBV19; D gene unclear. This CDR3 is built from 16 residues. Per germline, CDR1 LNHDA and CDR2 SQIVND (reference sequence). Deletions cut 6 bases from V and 8 bases from J, with 20 bases between. CDR3 bases: TGTGCCAGTAGCGCCGAGGCCCGAAACGGCTATTCACCCCTCCACTTT. Residues: CASSAEARNGYSPLHF.

The rearrangement uses TRBV14 and TRBJ2-5; TRBD2 matches 12 bases. CDR3 length equals 17 residues. Trimming took 5 bases from V and 4 from J; bases not matched to a gene: 11. The germline CDR1 and CDR2 sequences are SGHDN and FVKESK. The CDR3 sequence is CASSETSGGRPGETQYF. The CDR3 DNA sequence: TGTGCCAGCAGCGAGACTAGCGGGGGCCGCCCGGGAGAGACCCAGTACTTC.

The chain has TRBV18 and TRBJ2-7; 9 nucleotides align to TRBD1. V dropped 6 bases and J dropped 3; count of bases not matched to a gene: 9. This CDR3 contains 15 residues. From germline, CDR1 is KGHSH and CDR2 LQKENI. The CDR3 sequence is CASSQGQGLFYEQYF. The CDR3 bases are TGTGCCAGCTCTCAAGGACAGGGGCTGTTCTACGAGCAGTACTTC.

The chain links TRBV19 to TRBJ2-1; tentative D call: TRBD2 (6 bases). The CDR3 is 13 residues long. Germline V CDR1 and CDR2: LNHDA, SQIVND (reference sequence). V was shortened by 3 bases and J by 3 bases, with 6 bases between the two germline ends. CDR3 in DNA: TGTGCCAGTAGTATCGGGGGCTACAATGAGCAGTTCTTC. Encoded protein: CASSIGGYNEQFF. Drawing the rest from reference TRBV19 and TRBJ2-1, the complete variable domain is DGGITQSPKYLFRKEGQNVTLSCEQNLNHDAMYWYRQDPGQGLRLIYYSQIVNDFQKGDIAEGYSVSREKKESFPLTVTSAQKNPTAFYLCASSIGGYNEQFFGPGTRLTVL.

This clone has only one observation. This chain links TRBV7-2 with TRBJ2-5; D is undetermined. The CDR3 is made up of 14 amino acids. V shed 4 bases and J shed 2 bases, with 11 bases lying between them. CDR1 is SGHTA and CDR2 is FQGNSA in the germline V gene. For the CDR3, the DNA is TGTGCCAGCAGCTCTGGCCTTATACAAGAGACCCAGTACTTC. It specifies CASSSGLIQETQYF.

This clone has only one observation. V gene TRBV7-2 combines with J gene TRBJ2-1, with 7 bases aligning to TRBD2. Germline V gene sequence: CDR1 SGHTA, CDR2 FQGNSA. CDR3 length: 16 amino acids. Trimming removed 5 bases from V and 4 bases from J; junction bases left unmatched: 11. CDR3 sequence (DNA): TGTGCCAGCAGCCCCCGTAGGGCTAGCGGATACAATGAGCAGTTCTTC. Its protein product is CASSPRRASGYNEQFF.

DNA of the CDR3: TGTGCCAGTAGTATCGGAGCTAACTATGGCTACACCTTC. Its translation: CASSIGANYGYTF. This chain uses TRBV19 with TRBJ1-2; D is ambiguous. The CDR3 is 13 amino acids. Looked up from germline, CDR1 is LNHDA and CDR2 is SQIVND (reference sequence). Trimming cost V 3 bases and J 0 bases, with 5 bases left between them.

This clone was seen a handful of times. The chain joins TRBV19 to TRBJ1-2, with D hard to call. CDR1 is LNHDA and CDR2 is SQIVND in the germline V gene (reference sequence). The CDR3 totals 14 residues. Trimming removed 0 bases from V and 2 bases from J, with 7 bases in between. CDR3 sequence: CASSIDRGNYGYTF. The CDR3 nucleotides read TGTGCCAGTAGTATAGATCGAGGGAACTATGGCTACACCTTC. The whole variable domain, filled in from reference TRBV19 and TRBJ1-2, reads DGGITQSPKYLFRKEGQNVTLSCEQNLNHDAMYWYRQDPGQGLRLIYYSQIVNDFQKGDIAEGYSVSREKKESFPLTVTSAQKNPTAFYLCASSIDRGNYGYTFGSGTRLTVV.

A single count supports this clone. The chain uses TRBV7-9 and TRBJ2-3; possible D gene TRBD1, 5 bases. The CDR3 has 16 residues. V was shortened by 2 bases and J by 5 bases, with 17 bases between the two germline ends. CDR1 is SEHNR and CDR2 is FQNEAQ in the germline V gene (reference sequence). This CDR3 reads CASSLFPGISRDTQYF. The CDR3 DNA is TGTGCCAGCAGCTTATTTCCAGGGATTAGTCGAGATACGCAGTATTTT.

The V call is TRBV19, the J call TRBJ2-7; tentative D call: TRBD2 (7 bases). This CDR3 spans 16 amino acids. Trimming shortened V by 5 bases and J by 2 bases, and 19 bases separated the two germline ends. Germline V gives CDR1 LNHDA, CDR2 SQIVND (reference sequence). CDR3 region: CASSPYGGAKAYEQYF. CDR3 in DNA: TGTGCCAGTAGTCCTTATGGGGGGGCCAAGGCCTACGAGCAGTACTTC.

The V gene is TRBV5-6, the J gene TRBJ1-1; D is unclear. V dropped 2 bases and J dropped 3 bases, with 8 bases sitting between them. This CDR3 region has 13 residues. Looked up from germline, CDR1 is SGHDT and CDR2 is YYEEEE. CDR3 sequence (DNA): TGTGCCAGCAGCTTCCCCCGGGACACTGAAGCTTTCTTT. Its protein is CASSFPRDTEAFF.

This sequence joins TRBV7-2 and TRBJ2-5; 9 nucleotides line up with TRBD1. J gave up 5 bases and V 6 bases, and 7 bases lay outside the gene matches. CDR1 is SGHTA, CDR2 FQGNSA, per germline. CDR3 length: 14 residues. Here the CDR3 reads CASSSQGARETQYF. DNA of the CDR3: TGTGCCAGCAGTTCACAGGGGGCGAGGGAGACCCAGTACTTC.

V gene TRBV7-2 combines with J gene TRBJ2-2; D uncertain. Germline assignment: CDR1 SGHTA and CDR2 FQGNSA. This CDR3 has 14 residues. Trimming removed 0 bases from V and 7 bases from J, with 9 bases in between. In DNA form, the CDR3 reads TGTGCCAGCAGCTTAGCGGCAGGCGTCGGGGAGCTGTTTTTT. This sequence encodes CASSLAAGVGELFF. Full variable domain (rest looked up from reference TRBV7-2 and TRBJ2-2): GAGVSQSPSNKVTEKGKDVELRCDPISGHTALYWYRQSLGQGLEFLIYFQGNSAPDKSGLPSDRFSAERTGGSVSTLTIQRTQQEDSAVYLCASSLAAGVGELFFGEGSRLTVL.

CDR3 sequence reads: CASSQERGSSYNEQFF. CDR3 DNA: TGCGCCAGCAGCCAAGAGCGGGGAAGCTCCTACAATGAGCAGTTCTTC. This chain joins TRBV4-3 and TRBJ2-1; tentatively, D is TRBD2 (6 bases). The CDR3 has 16 residues. Trimming removed 0 bases at V and 0 bases at J, with 9 bases between. Per germline, CDR1 LGHNA and CDR2 YSLEER.

With respect to this clone: At one boundary the junction diverges from the germline segment, which might be a read error. As DNA, the CDR3 is TGTGCCAGCCTCGGACAGGGGTCCCCAGAATCCTTC. This gives the protein CASLGQGSPESF. The V and J genes are TRBV28 and TRBJ1-2, with 9 positions matching TRBD1. The CDR3 contains 12 residues. Germline CDR1 and CDR2: MDHEN and SYDVKM.

J is TRBJ1-6 and V is TRBV18, with D perhaps TRBD1 (5 bases). This CDR3 spans 15 amino acids. Per the germline V gene, CDR1 is KGHSH and CDR2 is LQKENI. Trimming cost V 1 base and J 3 bases, with 7 bases left between them. The DNA of the CDR3 is TGTGCCAGCTCACCACAGGGGCTCTATAATTCACCCCTCCACTTT. Translated, it gives CASSPQGLYNSPLHF.

The chain carries TRBV2 and TRBJ1-2, with D tentatively TRBD1 (6 bases). This CDR3 is 13 amino acids long. Germline loops: CDR1 SNHLY, CDR2 FYNNEI. Trimming stripped 5 bases from V and 4 bases from J, with 11 bases between. The CDR3 is CASSSGTTYGYTF. CDR3 nucleotide sequence: TGTGCCAGCAGTTCCGGGACAACCTATGGCTACACCTTC.

The CDR3: CASSQETGANTGELFF. DNA for the CDR3: TGTGCCAGCAGCCAAGAAACAGGGGCGAACACCGGGGAGCTGTTTTTT. This chain uses TRBV4-2 with TRBJ2-2; 7 bases agree with TRBD1. The germline gives CDR1 LGHNA, CDR2 YNFKEQ. Unmatched junction bases numbered 1, after V lost 0 bases and J lost 0 bases. The CDR3 loop spans 16 amino acids.